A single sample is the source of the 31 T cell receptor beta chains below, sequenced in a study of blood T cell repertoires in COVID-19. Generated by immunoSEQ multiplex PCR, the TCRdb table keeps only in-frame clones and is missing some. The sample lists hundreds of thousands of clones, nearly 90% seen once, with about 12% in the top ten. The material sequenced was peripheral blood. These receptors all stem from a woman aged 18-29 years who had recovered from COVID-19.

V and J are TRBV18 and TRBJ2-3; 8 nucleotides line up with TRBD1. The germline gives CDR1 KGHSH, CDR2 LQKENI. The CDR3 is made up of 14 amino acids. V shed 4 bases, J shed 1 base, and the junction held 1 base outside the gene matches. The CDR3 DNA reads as TGTGCCAGCTCACGGGGACAGGGCACAGATACGCAGTATTTT. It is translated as CASSRGQGTDTQYF.

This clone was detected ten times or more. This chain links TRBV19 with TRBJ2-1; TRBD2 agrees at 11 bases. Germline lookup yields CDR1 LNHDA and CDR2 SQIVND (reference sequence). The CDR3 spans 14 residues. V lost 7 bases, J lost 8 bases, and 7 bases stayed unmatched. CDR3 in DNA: TGTGCCAGTAAGGGACTAGCGGTCACCGATGAGCAGTTCTTC. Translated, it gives CASKGLAVTDEQFF.

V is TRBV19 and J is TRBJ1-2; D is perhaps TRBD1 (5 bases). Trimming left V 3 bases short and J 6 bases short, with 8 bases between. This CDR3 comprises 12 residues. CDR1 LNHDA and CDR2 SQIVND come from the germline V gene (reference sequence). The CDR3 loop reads CASSMGGDGYTF. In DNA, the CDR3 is TGTGCCAGTAGTATGGGAGGGGATGGCTACACCTTC. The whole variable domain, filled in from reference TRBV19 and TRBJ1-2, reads DGGITQSPKYLFRKEGQNVTLSCEQNLNHDAMYWYRQDPGQGLRLIYYSQIVNDFQKGDIAEGYSVSREKKESFPLTVTSAQKNPTAFYLCASSMGGDGYTFGSGTRLTVV.

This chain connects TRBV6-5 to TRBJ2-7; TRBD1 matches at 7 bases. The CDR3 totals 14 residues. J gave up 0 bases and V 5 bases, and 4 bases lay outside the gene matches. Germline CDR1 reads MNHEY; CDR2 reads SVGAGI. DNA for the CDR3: TGTGCCAGCAGTCGGGACAGCTTCTCCTACGAGCAGTACTTC. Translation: CASSRDSFSYEQYF.

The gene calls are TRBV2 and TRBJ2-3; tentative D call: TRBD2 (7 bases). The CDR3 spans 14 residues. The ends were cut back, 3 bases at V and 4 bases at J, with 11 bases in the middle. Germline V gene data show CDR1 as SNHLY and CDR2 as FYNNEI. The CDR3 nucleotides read TGTGCCAGCAGTGATGGGGGGGGCGCAGATACGCAGTATTTT. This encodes CASSDGGGADTQYF.

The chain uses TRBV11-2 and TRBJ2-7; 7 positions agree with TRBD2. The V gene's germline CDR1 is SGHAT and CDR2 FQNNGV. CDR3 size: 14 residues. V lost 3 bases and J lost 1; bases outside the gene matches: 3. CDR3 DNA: TGTGCCAGCAGCTTCCGGGACTATTCCTACGAGCAGTACTTC. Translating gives CASSFRDYSYEQYF.

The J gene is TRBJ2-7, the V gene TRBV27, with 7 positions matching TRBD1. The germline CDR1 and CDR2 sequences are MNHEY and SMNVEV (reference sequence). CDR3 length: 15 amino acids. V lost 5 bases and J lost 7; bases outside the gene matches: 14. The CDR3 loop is CASSTIQGPLKEQYF. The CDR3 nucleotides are TGTGCCAGCAGTACTATACAGGGGCCCTTGAAAGAGCAGTACTTC.

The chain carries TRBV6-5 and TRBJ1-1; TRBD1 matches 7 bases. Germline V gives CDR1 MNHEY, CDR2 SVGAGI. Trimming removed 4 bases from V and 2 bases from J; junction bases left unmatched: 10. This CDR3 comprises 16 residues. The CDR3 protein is CASSSFRTGSNTEAFF. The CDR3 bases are TGTGCCAGCAGTTCCTTCCGGACAGGAAGTAACACTGAAGCTTTCTTT.

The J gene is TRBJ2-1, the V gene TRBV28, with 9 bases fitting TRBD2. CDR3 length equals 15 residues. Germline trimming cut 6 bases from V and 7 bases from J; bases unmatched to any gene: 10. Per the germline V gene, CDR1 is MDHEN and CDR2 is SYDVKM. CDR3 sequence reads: CASRSFSGRGNEQFF. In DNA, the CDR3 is TGTGCCAGCAGAAGTTTTAGCGGGAGAGGAAATGAGCAGTTCTTC.

Here the CDR3 DNA reads TGTGCCAGCAGCCAGGCGGTGGGGGCAAACTACCATGGCTACACCTTC. This gives the protein CASSQAVGANYHGYTF. The chain has TRBV7-3 and TRBJ1-2; possibly TRBD1 for D (6 bases). CDR3 length: 16 amino acids. Trimming stripped 5 bases from V and 6 bases from J, with 22 bases between. In germline, CDR1 is SGHTA, CDR2 FQGTGA.

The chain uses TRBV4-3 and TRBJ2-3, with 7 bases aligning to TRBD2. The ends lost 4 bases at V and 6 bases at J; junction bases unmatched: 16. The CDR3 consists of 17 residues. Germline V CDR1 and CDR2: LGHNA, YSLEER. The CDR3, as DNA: TGCGCCAGCAGCCCCACATCTGGCGGGAGTCCGGAGGATACGCAGTATTTT. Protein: CASSPTSGGSPEDTQYF.

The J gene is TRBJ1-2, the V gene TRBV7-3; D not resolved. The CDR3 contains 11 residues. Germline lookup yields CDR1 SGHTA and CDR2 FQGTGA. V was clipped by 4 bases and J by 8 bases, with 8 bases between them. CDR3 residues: CASSSLGGYTF. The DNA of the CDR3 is TGTGCCAGCAGCTCCTTGGGCGGCTACACCTTC.

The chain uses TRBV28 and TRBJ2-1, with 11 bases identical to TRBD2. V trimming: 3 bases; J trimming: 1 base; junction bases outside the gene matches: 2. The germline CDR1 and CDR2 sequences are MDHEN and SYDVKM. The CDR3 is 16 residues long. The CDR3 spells CASSLPSGRSYNEQFF. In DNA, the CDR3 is TGTGCCAGCAGTTTGCCTAGCGGGAGGTCCTACAATGAGCAGTTCTTC.

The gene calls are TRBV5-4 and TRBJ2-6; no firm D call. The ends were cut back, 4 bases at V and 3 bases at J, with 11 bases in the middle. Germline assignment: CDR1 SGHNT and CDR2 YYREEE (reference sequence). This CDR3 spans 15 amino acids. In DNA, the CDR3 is TGTGCCAGCAGCCCACTTGCGGTTGGGGCCAACGTCCTGACTTTC. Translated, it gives CASSPLAVGANVLTF.

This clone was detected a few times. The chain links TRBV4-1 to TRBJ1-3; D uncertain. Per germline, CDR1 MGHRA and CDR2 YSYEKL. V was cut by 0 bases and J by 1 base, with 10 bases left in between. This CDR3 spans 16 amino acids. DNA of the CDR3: TGCGCCAGCAGCCAAGAGAGTTCTGGTTCTGGAAACACCATATATTTT. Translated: CASSQESSGSGNTIYF.

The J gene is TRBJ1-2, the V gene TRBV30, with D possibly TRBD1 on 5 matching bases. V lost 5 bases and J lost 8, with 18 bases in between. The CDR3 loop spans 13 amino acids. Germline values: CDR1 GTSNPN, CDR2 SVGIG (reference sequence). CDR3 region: CAWVSRVLSGYTF. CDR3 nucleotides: TGTGCCTGGGTTAGCAGGGTGCTTAGCGGCTACACCTTC.

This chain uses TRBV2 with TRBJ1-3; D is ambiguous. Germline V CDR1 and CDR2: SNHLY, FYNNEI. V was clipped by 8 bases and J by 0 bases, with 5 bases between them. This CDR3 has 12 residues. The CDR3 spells CASAVSGNTIYF. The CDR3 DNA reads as TGTGCCAGCGCAGTCTCTGGAAACACCATATATTTT.

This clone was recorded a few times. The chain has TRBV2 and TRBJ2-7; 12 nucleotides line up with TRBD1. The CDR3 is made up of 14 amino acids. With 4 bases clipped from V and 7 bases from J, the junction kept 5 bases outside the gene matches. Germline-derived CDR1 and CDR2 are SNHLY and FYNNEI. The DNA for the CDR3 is TGTGCCAGCAGTGGAGGGACAGGGGGCGAAGAGCAGTACTTC. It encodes CASSGGTGGEEQYF. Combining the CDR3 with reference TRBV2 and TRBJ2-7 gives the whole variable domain EPEVTQTPSHQVTQMGQEVILRCVPISNHLYFYWYRQILGQKVEFLVSFYNNEISEKSEIFDDQFSVERPDGSNFTLKIRSTKLEDSAMYFCASSGGTGGEEQYFGPGTRLTVT.

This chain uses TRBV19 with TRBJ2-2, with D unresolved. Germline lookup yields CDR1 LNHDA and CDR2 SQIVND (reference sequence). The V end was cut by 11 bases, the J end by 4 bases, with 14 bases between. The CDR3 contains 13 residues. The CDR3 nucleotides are TGTGCCCTCATGGTGGAGCGCACCGGGGAGCTGTTTTTT. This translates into CALMVERTGELFF.

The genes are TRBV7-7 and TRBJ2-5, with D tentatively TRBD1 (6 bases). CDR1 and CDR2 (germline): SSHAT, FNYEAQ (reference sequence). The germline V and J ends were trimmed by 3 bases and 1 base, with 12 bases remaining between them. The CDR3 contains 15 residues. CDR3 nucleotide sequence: TGTGCCAGCAGCTTTAATTCGGACAGCCAAGAGACCCAGTACTTC. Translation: CASSFNSDSQETQYF.

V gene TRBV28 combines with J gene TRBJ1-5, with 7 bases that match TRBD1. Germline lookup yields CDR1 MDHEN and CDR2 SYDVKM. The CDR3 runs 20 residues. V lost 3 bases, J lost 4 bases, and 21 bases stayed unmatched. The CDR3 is CASSLDPKGGRKTGNQPQHF. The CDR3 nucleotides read TGTGCCAGCAGTTTGGACCCCAAGGGGGGACGGAAGACAGGGAATCAGCCCCAGCATTTT.

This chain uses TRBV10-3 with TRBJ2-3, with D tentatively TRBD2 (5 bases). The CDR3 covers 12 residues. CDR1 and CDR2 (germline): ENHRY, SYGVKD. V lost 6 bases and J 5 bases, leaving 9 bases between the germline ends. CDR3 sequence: CAISGKGDTQYF. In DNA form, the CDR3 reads TGTGCCATCAGCGGGAAGGGAGATACGCAGTATTTT.

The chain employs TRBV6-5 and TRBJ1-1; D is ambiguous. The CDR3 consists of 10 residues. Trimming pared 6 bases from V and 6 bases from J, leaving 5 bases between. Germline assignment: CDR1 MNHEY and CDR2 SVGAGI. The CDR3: CASSTAEAFF. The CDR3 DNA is TGTGCCAGCAGCACGGCTGAAGCTTTCTTT.

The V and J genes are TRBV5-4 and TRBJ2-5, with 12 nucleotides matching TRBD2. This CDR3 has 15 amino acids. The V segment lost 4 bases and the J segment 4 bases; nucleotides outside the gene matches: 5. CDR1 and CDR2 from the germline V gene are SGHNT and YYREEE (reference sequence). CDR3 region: CASSRQLAGGETQYF. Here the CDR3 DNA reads TGTGCCAGCAGCCGACAACTAGCGGGAGGAGAGACCCAGTACTTC.

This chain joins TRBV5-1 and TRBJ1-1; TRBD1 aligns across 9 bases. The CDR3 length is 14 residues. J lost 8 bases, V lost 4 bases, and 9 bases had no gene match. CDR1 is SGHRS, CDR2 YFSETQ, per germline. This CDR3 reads CASSQPGQGREAFF. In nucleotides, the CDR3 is TGCGCCAGCAGCCAGCCGGGACAGGGTCGGGAAGCTTTCTTT.

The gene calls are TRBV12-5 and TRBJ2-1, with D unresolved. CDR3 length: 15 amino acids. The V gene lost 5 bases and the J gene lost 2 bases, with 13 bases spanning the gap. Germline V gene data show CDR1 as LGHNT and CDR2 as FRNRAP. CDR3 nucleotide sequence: TGTGCTAGTGGTGTGCAAGGAGCGACCTACAATGAGCAGTTCTTC. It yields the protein CASGVQGATYNEQFF.

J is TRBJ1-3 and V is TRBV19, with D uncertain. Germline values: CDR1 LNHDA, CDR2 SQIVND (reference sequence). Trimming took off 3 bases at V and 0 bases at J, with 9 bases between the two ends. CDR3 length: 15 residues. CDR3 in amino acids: CASSIMQASGNTIYF. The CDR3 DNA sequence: TGTGCCAGTAGTATTATGCAAGCCTCTGGAAACACCATATATTTT.

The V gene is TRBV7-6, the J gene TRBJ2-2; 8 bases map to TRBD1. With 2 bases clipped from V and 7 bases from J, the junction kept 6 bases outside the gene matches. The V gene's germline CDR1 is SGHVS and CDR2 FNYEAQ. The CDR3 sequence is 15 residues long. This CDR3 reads CASSLRTGMVGELFF. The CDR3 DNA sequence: TGTGCCAGCAGCTTAAGGACAGGGATGGTCGGGGAGCTGTTTTTT.

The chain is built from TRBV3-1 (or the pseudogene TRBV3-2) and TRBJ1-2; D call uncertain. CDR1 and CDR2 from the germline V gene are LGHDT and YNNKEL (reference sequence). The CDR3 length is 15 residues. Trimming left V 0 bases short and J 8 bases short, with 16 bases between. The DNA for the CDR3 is TGTGCCAGCAGCCAAGACTGGGCTGCTGAAGGCGGCTACACCTTC. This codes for CASSQDWAAEGGYTF.

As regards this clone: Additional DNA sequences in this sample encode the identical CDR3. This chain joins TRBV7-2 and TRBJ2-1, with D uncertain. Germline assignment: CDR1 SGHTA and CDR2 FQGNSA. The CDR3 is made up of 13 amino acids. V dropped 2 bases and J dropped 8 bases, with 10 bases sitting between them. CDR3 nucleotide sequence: TGTGCCAGCAGCTTATGGTCAGGTTATGAGCAGTTCTTC. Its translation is CASSLWSGYEQFF.

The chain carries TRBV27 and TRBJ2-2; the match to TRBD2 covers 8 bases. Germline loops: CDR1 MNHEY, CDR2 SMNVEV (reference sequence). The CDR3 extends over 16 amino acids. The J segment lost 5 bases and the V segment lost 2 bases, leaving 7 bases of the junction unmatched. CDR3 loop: CASSLVFPSGTGELFF. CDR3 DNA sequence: TGTGCCAGCAGTTTAGTGTTTCCTAGCGGGACCGGGGAGCTGTTTTTT.